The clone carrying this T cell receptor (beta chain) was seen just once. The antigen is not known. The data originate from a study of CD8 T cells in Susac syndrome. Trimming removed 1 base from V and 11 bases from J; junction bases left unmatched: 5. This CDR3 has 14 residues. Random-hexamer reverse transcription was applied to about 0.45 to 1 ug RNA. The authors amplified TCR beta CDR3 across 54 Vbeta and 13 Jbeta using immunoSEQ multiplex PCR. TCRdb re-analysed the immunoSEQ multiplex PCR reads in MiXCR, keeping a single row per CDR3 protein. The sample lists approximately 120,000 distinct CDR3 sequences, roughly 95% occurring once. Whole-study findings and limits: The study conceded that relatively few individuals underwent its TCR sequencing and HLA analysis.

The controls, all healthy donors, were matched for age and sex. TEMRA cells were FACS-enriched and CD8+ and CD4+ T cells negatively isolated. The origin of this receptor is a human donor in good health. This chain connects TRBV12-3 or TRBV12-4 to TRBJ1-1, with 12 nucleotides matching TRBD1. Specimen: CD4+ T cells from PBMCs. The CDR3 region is CASSLGDRGRGAFF. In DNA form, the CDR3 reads TGTGCCAGCAGTTTAGGGGACAGGGGGCGTGGGGCTTTCTTT.